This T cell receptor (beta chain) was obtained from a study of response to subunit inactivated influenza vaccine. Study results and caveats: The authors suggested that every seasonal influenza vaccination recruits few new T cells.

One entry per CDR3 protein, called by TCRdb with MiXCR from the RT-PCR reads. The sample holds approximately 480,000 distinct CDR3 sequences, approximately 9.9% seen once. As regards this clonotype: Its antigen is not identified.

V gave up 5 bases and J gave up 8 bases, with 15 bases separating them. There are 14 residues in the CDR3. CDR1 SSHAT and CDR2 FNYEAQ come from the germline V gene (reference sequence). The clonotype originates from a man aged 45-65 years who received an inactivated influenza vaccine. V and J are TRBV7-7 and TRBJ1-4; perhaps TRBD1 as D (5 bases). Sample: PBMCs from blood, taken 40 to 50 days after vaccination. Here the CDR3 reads CASSPGGVGEKLFF. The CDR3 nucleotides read TGTGCCAGCAGCCCCGGGGGGGTTGGAGAAAAACTGTTTTTT.